The present T cell receptor (beta chain) was sequenced within a study of T-cell memory formation after mild COVID-19. A single record per CDR3 protein comes from TCRdb applying MiXCR to the 5' RACE reads. Here the sample spans over 45,000 distinct CDR3 sequences, 25% to 30% being singletons. This CDR3 is built from 14 residues. Trimming removed 5 bases from V and 6 bases from J, with 15 bases in between. Germline CDR1 and CDR2: SGHVS and FNYEAQ. The chain recombines TRBV7-6 with TRBJ2-3; a weak D match, TRBD1 (6 bases). This TCR was sampled from a man between 18 and 29 years old who had mild COVID-19 (a few samples of this study predate the infection). Cell type and time point are not known. The sequencing sample was made of PBMCs or a T cell subset sorted from them (not recorded which). DNA of the CDR3: TGTGCCAGCAGCCCCGGACGGGACACCGATACGCAGTATTTT. Translation gives CASSPGRDTDTQYF.